This is a list of T cell receptor beta chains from one sample in a study of blood T cell repertoires in COVID-19. Here immunoSEQ multiplex PCR was the method, and the copy in TCRdb shows in-frame clones only, minus some. The table shows roughly 80,000 clones, with 65% to 90% occurring only once. The sequencing sample was made of peripheral blood. These TCRs come from a man at least 80 years old with acute or convalescent COVID-19. Each CDR3 is given with its conserved first and last residue. A D gene is named only where the DNA matches it firmly. A row's size may be missing; if present it is once, few, many or a size class.

V	size	D	J	CDR3	DNA
TRBV28	-	TRBD1	TRBJ1-4	CASSRQGAGFTNEKLFF	TGTGCCAGCAGTCGACAGGGGGCGGGTTTCACTAATGAAAAACTGTTTTTT
TRBV2	-	-	TRBJ1-2	CASSEGGARGYTF	TGTGCCAGCAGTGAAGGTGGGGCAAGAGGCTACACCTTC
TRBV28	-	TRBD1	TRBJ1-2	CASSSPATGGGYGYTF	TGTGCCAGCAGTTCGCCGGCGACAGGGGGCGGCTATGGCTACACCTTC
TRBV3-1/TRBV3-2	-	TRBD2	TRBJ2-1	CASSRLAGATYNEQFF	TGTGCCAGCAGCCGCCTAGCGGGAGCGACCTACAATGAGCAGTTCTTC
TRBV5-1	-	TRBD1	TRBJ2-1	CASSSGTGKMDGNEQFF	TGCGCCAGCAGCTCCGGGACAGGGAAGATGGATGGAAATGAGCAGTTCTTC
TRBV18	-	TRBD1	TRBJ1-1	CASSPLPGQGLNTEAFF	TGTGCCAGCTCACCGCTTCCGGGACAGGGGTTGAACACTGAAGCTTTCTTT
TRBV18	few	TRBD2	TRBJ2-7	CASSPRTSGSYEQYF	TGTGCCAGCTCACCAAGAACTAGCGGTTCTTACGAGCAGTACTTC
TRBV28	-	TRBD1	TRBJ1-1	CASSFIGTGMNTEAFF	TGTGCCAGCAGTTTCATCGGGACAGGGATGAACACTGAAGCTTTCTTT
TRBV28	-	TRBD1	TRBJ1-5	CASSLQDRGNQPQHF	TGTGCCAGCAGCTTACAAGACAGGGGCAATCAGCCCCAGCATTTT
TRBV11-2	-	-	TRBJ1-6	CASLPSGVTSPLHF	TGTGCCAGCCTACCCTCCGGGGTGACCTCACCCCTCCACTTT